What follows are 10 T cell receptor beta chains derived from one specimen sequenced in a study of T-cell memory formation after mild COVID-19. TCRdb recomputed calls from the 5' RACE reads with MiXCR, one row per CDR3 protein. The sample has about 560,000 distinct CDR3 sequences, 20% to 25% seen once. Sequenced material: PBMCs or a T cell subset sorted from them (not recorded which). The receptors were sampled from an adult woman who had mild COVID-19 (a few samples of this study predate the infection). Cell type and time point are not known.

V and J are TRBV2 and TRBJ1-2; D not resolved. V lost 4 bases and J 8 bases, leaving 14 bases between the germline ends. This CDR3 has 13 amino acids. CDR1 and CDR2 from the germline V gene are SNHLY and FYNNEI. CDR3 sequence reads: CASSVPATIGYTF. CDR3 nucleotides: TGTGCCAGCAGTGTGCCGGCCACTATCGGCTACACCTTC.

This clonotype came up many times. This sequence joins TRBV7-9 and TRBJ2-5; D is possibly TRBD2 (6 bases). This CDR3 spans 14 amino acids. Germline V CDR1 and CDR2: SEHNR, FQNEAQ (reference sequence). Trimming pared 0 bases from V and 5 bases from J, leaving 10 bases between. CDR3 nucleotide sequence: TGTGCCAGCAGCTTAGCTGGGACTGCCGAGACCCAGTACTTC. Its translation: CASSLAGTAETQYF.

The sample holds many counts of this clonotype. The rearrangement links TRBV12-3 or TRBV12-4 to TRBJ2-5; D unclear. The CDR3 loop spans 12 amino acids. The V end was cut by 8 bases, the J end by 4 bases, with 11 bases between. CDR3 protein: CASQGISETQYF. Written as DNA, the CDR3 is TGTGCCAGCCAAGGGATCTCAGAGACCCAGTACTTC.

This clonotype has just a few counts. As DNA, the CDR3 is TGCAGTGGAGGGCTAGCGGGAAGCACAGATACGCAGTATTTT. This translates into CSGGLAGSTDTQYF. This chain connects TRBV20-1 to TRBJ2-3, with 9 bases aligning to TRBD2. This CDR3 is 14 amino acids long. V shed 7 bases and J 0 bases; nucleotides not matched to a gene: 5. Germline V gene data show CDR1 as DFQATT and CDR2 as SNEGSKA (reference sequence).

The chain links TRBV21-1 to TRBJ2-4; TRBD1, the table's D call, lacks a check against the DNA. TRBV21-1 is given as a pseudogene. The CDR3 length is 16 residues. In DNA form, the CDR3 reads TGTGCCAGCAGCAAATCTCCGGGACTAGCCAAAAACATTCAGTACTTC. It translates to CASSKSPGLAKNIQYF.

This clonotype came up a few times. This rearrangement joins TRBV12-3 or TRBV12-4 to TRBJ2-7; TRBD2 aligns across 8 bases. The CDR3 is 16 amino acids. Losses at the gene ends were 5 bases for V and 2 bases for J; bases not matched to a gene: 11. CDR3 amino acids: CASSRGGAGVAYEQYF. Here the CDR3 DNA reads TGTGCCAGCAGTAGAGGTGGAGCGGGAGTTGCCTACGAGCAGTACTTC.

This clonotype was recorded a few times. The rearrangement joins TRBV7-2 to TRBJ2-3; weak D call: TRBD1 (6 bases). CDR1 is SGHTA, CDR2 FQGNSA, per germline. The ends were cut back, 4 bases at V and 0 bases at J, with 14 bases in the middle. This CDR3 region has 16 residues. CDR3 residues: CASSSRGGPSTDTQYF. The CDR3 DNA follows: TGTGCCAGCAGCTCCCGAGGGGGACCGAGCACAGATACGCAGTATTTT.

The V gene is TRBV18, the J gene TRBJ1-2; TRBD1 aligns across 7 bases. The CDR3 has 16 amino acids. The germline V gene has CDR1 KGHSH and CDR2 LQKENI. V lost 5 bases to trimming and J lost 3 bases; unmatched junction nucleotides: 12. DNA for the CDR3: TGTGCCAGCTCATCGTCACTGACAGGGTCGGACTATGGCTACACCTTC. It yields the protein CASSSSLTGSDYGYTF.

The V gene is TRBV24-1, the J gene TRBJ2-2, with a possible D match to TRBD2 (6 bases). CDR3 length: 16 residues. CDR1 KGHDR and CDR2 SFDVKD come from the germline V gene. V was clipped by 5 bases and J by 6 bases, with 18 bases between them. The CDR3 nucleotides read TGTGCCACCAGTGGCCCCGCGGGAAGGGGAGCCGGGGAGCTGTTTTTT. Protein: CATSGPAGRGAGELFF.

The chain couples TRBV27 to TRBJ1-6; D may be TRBD1 (6 bases). The length of the CDR3 is 17 residues. Trimming removed 6 bases from V and 9 bases from J, with 24 bases in between. Germline V lookup: CDR1 MNHEY, CDR2 SMNVEV (reference sequence). The CDR3 sequence: CASRPLGGGHRGSPLHF. CDR3 nucleotide sequence: TGTGCCAGCAGACCCTTAGGCGGGGGACATCGAGGTTCACCCCTCCACTTT.